Presented here are 26 T cell receptor beta chains from one specimen sequenced in a study of siplizumab effects on memory and regulatory T cells. The protocol was immunoSEQ multiplex PCR, while the TCRdb copy is restricted to in-frame clones and leaves out a portion. The sample contains more than 85,000 clones, under 95% of which appear only once. The sequenced material came from CD4+ T cells sorted from blood. Receptors were obtained from a human donor in good health.

The chain recombines TRBV7-2 with TRBJ1-5; D is perhaps TRBD1 (6 bases). Germline V gene data show CDR1 as SGHTA and CDR2 as FQGNSA. V shed 2 bases and J shed 0 bases, with 8 bases lying between them. There are 15 residues in the CDR3. DNA for the CDR3: TGTGCCAGCAGCTTAACAGGGAATAGCAATCAGCCCCAGCATTTT. Protein: CASSLTGNSNQPQHF.

The V call is TRBV5-8, the J call TRBJ1-1, with TRBD1 matching 7 bases. There are 13 residues in the CDR3. Germline CDR1 reads SGHTS; CDR2 reads YDEGEE. V lost 4 bases to trimming and J lost 4 bases; unmatched junction nucleotides: 4. The CDR3 sequence is CASSLDRATEAFF. The CDR3 nucleotides read TGTGCCAGCAGCCTCGACAGGGCCACTGAAGCTTTCTTT.

This chain links TRBV28 with TRBJ1-3; a possible D gene is TRBD1 (6 bases). The CDR3 loop spans 14 amino acids. Germline V gene lookup returns CDR1 MDHEN and CDR2 SYDVKM. The V end was cut by 6 bases, the J end by 0 bases, with 9 bases between. The CDR3 loop reads CASSYRVSGNTIYF. The CDR3 DNA reads as TGTGCCAGCAGCTACAGGGTCTCTGGAAACACCATATATTTT.

The J gene is TRBJ2-2, the V gene TRBV19; no clear D gene. Germline V CDR1 and CDR2: LNHDA, SQIVND (reference sequence). This CDR3 has 12 residues. V was clipped by 1 base and J by 4 bases, with 1 base between them. CDR3 amino acids: CASSIGTGELFF. The CDR3 nucleotides are TGTGCCAGTAGTATAGGCACCGGGGAGCTGTTTTTT.

The chain joins TRBV11-2 to TRBJ2-5; TRBD2 agrees at 7 bases. V gave up 6 bases and J gave up 1 base; unmatched junction bases: 5. Germline CDR1 SGHAT, CDR2 FQNNGV. The CDR3 totals 14 residues. The CDR3: CASSTTSSQETQYF. The CDR3 DNA reads TGTGCCAGCAGTACGACTAGCTCCCAAGAGACCCAGTACTTC.

This clone was picked up one time. V gene TRBV7-2 combines with J gene TRBJ1-1, with a possible D match to TRBD1 (5 bases). This CDR3 contains 16 residues. Trimming pared 1 base from V and 4 bases from J, leaving 16 bases between. Per the germline V gene, CDR1 is SGHTA and CDR2 is FQGNSA. The CDR3 protein is CASSLVLGQGGTEAFF. The CDR3 nucleotides read TGTGCCAGCAGCTTAGTATTGGGGCAGGGCGGCACTGAAGCTTTCTTT.

This clone was observed once. At one boundary the junction diverges from the germline segment, which might be a read error. This chain uses TRBV7-7 with TRBJ1-5; D is unclear. The CDR3 covers 13 residues. Germline V gives CDR1 SSHAT, CDR2 FNYEAQ (reference sequence). The CDR3 region is CASSSGPNQPQHF. For the CDR3, the DNA is TGTGCTAGCAGCTCGGGCCCCAATCAGCCCCAGCATTTT.

The V call is TRBV5-4, the J call TRBJ1-6; tentative D call: TRBD1 (6 bases). The CDR3 spans 15 residues. V shed 0 bases and J shed 6 bases, with 10 bases lying between them. CDR1 and CDR2 from the germline V gene are SGHNT and YYREEE (reference sequence). In nucleotides, the CDR3 is TGTGCCAGCAGCTTGGGAAGAGGGGGTAATTCACCCCTCCACTTT. Its protein product is CASSLGRGGNSPLHF.

This rearrangement joins TRBV7-8 to TRBJ1-2; 12 bases line up with TRBD1. Unmatched junction bases numbered 7, after V lost 7 bases and J lost 7 bases. The CDR3 consists of 14 residues. From germline, CDR1 is SGHVS and CDR2 FQNEAQ. The CDR3 sequence: CASIEGTGGVGYTF. The CDR3 region has the DNA TGTGCCAGCATCGAGGGGACAGGGGGCGTTGGCTACACCTTC.

The V call is TRBV5-1, the J call TRBJ1-6; TRBD1 matches at 8 bases. The CDR3 runs 15 residues. V trimming: 3 bases; J trimming: 9 bases; junction bases outside the gene matches: 8. Germline lookup yields CDR1 SGHRS and CDR2 YFSETQ. This CDR3 reads CASSYGQGATSPLHF. The CDR3 nucleotides read TGCGCCAGCAGCTATGGACAGGGTGCGACTTCACCCCTCCACTTT.

The rearrangement links TRBV4-1 to TRBJ2-7, with D maybe TRBD2 (5 bases). CDR3 length: 15 residues. V lost 2 bases to trimming and J lost 3 bases, with 14 bases between them. Germline V CDR1 and CDR2: MGHRA, YSYEKL. This chain's CDR3 is CASSQPGKRDYEQYF. CDR3 coding DNA: TGCGCCAGCAGCCAACCCGGGAAGAGGGACTACGAGCAGTACTTC.

This chain links TRBV7-9 with TRBJ1-5; D possibly corresponds to TRBD1 (5 bases). Trimming stripped 0 bases from V and 7 bases from J, with 7 bases between. CDR1 and CDR2 (germline): SEHNR, FQNEAQ (reference sequence). There are 13 residues in the CDR3. CDR3 in DNA: TGTGCCAGCAGCTTAGCGCGGGACCAGCCCCAGCATTTT. It is translated as CASSLARDQPQHF.

V and J are TRBV27 and TRBJ1-2; tentatively, D is TRBD1 (5 bases). The CDR3 runs 14 residues. Germline lookup yields CDR1 MNHEY and CDR2 SMNVEV (reference sequence). V dropped 3 bases and J dropped 8 bases, with 16 bases sitting between them. In DNA form, the CDR3 reads TGTGCCAGCAGTTTTCAGGCCCGAGGGGTGGGCTACACCTTC. It encodes CASSFQARGVGYTF.

This chain uses TRBV9 with TRBJ1-1, with a weak D call TRBD1 (6 bases). This CDR3 region has 14 residues. Germline lookup yields CDR1 SGDLS and CDR2 YYNGEE. The V end was cut by 3 bases, the J end by 1 base, with 10 bases between. CDR3 region: CASSARDKNTEAFF. The CDR3 DNA is TGTGCCAGCAGCGCCAGGGACAAGAACACTGAAGCTTTCTTT.

CDR3: CASNPNRDRASNEQFF. CDR3 in DNA: TGTGCCAGTAACCCAAACCGGGACAGGGCGTCCAATGAGCAGTTCTTC. The rearrangement joins TRBV19 to TRBJ2-1; 9 positions agree with TRBD1. This CDR3 spans 16 amino acids. V was pared by 7 bases and J by 6 bases, with 13 bases of the junction left unmatched. Germline-derived CDR1 and CDR2 are LNHDA and SQIVND (reference sequence).

This clone was detected only once. The CDR3 loop is CASSTGGDRDRNEQFF. Here the CDR3 DNA reads TGTGCCAGCAGCACCGGAGGGGACAGGGATCGGAATGAGCAGTTCTTC. The genes are TRBV9 and TRBJ2-1, with TRBD1 matching over 9 bases. CDR3 length: 16 amino acids. Per germline, CDR1 SGDLS and CDR2 YYNGEE. The J segment lost 7 bases and the V segment lost 4 bases, leaving 12 bases of the junction unmatched.

This chain uses TRBV20-1 with TRBJ2-3, with TRBD2 identical over 7 bases. Looked up from germline, CDR1 is DFQATT and CDR2 is SNEGSKA (reference sequence). This CDR3 is 10 amino acids long. As DNA, the CDR3 is TGCAGACCCCGGGACTACCAGCAGTATTTT. Protein: CRPRDYQQYF.

The chain employs TRBV25-1 and TRBJ2-6; D gene ambiguous. The V gene lost 4 bases and the J gene lost 0 bases, with 7 bases spanning the gap. The length of the CDR3 is 15 residues. Germline CDR1 and CDR2: MGHDK and SYGVNS. The CDR3 region is CASSGQLSGANVLTF. The CDR3 bases are TGTGCCAGCAGTGGGCAGCTCTCTGGGGCCAACGTCCTGACTTTC.

The chain couples TRBV5-1 to TRBJ2-3; 9 bases match TRBD2. Looked up from germline, CDR1 is SGHRS and CDR2 is YFSETQ. CDR3 size: 16 residues. The J segment lost 4 bases and the V segment lost 2 bases, leaving 8 bases of the junction unmatched. Here the CDR3 reads CASSFRVAGVSDTQYF. The CDR3 coding sequence is TGCGCCAGCAGCTTTCGTGTAGCGGGAGTTTCAGATACGCAGTATTTT.

This rearrangement joins TRBV7-9 to TRBJ2-5; a weak D match, TRBD2 (6 bases). V lost 6 bases, J lost 9 bases, and 17 bases lay in between. There are 13 residues in the CDR3. Per the germline V gene, CDR1 is SEHNR and CDR2 is FQNEAQ (reference sequence). The CDR3 reads CASSSNPREPQYF. The CDR3, as DNA: TGTGCCAGCAGTTCAAACCCCCGGGAGCCCCAGTACTTC.

The V call is TRBV2, the J call TRBJ1-4, with D uncertain. CDR1 SNHLY and CDR2 FYNNEI come from the germline V gene. The CDR3 loop spans 14 amino acids. V gave up 5 bases and J gave up 4 bases, with 11 bases separating them. CDR3: CASSLQLFNEKLFF. The CDR3 DNA sequence: TGTGCCAGCAGTCTACAACTGTTTAATGAAAAACTGTTTTTT.

This chain uses TRBV7-9 with TRBJ1-4, with no clear D. Germline CDR1 is SEHNR and CDR2 is FQNEAQ (reference sequence). V lost 1 base to trimming and J lost 7 bases, with 13 bases between them. The CDR3 runs 15 residues. The CDR3 nucleotides are TGTGCCAGCAGCTTAGAGACCTCCCTGGGTGAAAAACTGTTTTTT. It specifies CASSLETSLGEKLFF.

With regard to this clone: The junction shows a germline mismatch at one end, possibly a read error. The chain couples TRBV13 to TRBJ1-5; a possible D gene is TRBD1 (6 bases). The CDR3 is 17 amino acids. CDR1 is PRHDT and CDR2 is FYEKMQ in the germline V gene (reference sequence). CDR3 DNA: TGTGCCAGCAGCGTAGGGCCGGGGGGCGCAGGCAATCAGCCCCAGCATTTT. It is translated as CASSVGPGGAGNQPQHF.

This clone appeared a single time. J is TRBJ2-3 and V is TRBV5-1; 9 bases map to TRBD2. CDR3 length: 21 residues. V lost 4 bases to trimming and J lost 4 bases; unmatched junction nucleotides: 25. The V gene's germline CDR1 is SGHRS and CDR2 YFSETQ. The CDR3, as DNA: TGCGCCAGCAGCCCCCGGCCTCAGATAGCGGGAGTCATTGGGGCACCAGATACGCAGTATTTT. This encodes CASSPRPQIAGVIGAPDTQYF.

V gene TRBV7-8 combines with J gene TRBJ2-3, with D unresolved. The CDR3 loop spans 12 amino acids. Germline loops: CDR1 SGHVS, CDR2 FQNEAQ. V gave up 5 bases and J gave up 6 bases, with 9 bases separating them. The chain's CDR3 is CASSPMLDTQYF. The CDR3 DNA follows: TGTGCCAGCAGCCCGATGCTGGATACGCAGTATTTT. The full variable domain, its missing parts supplied by reference TRBV7-8 and TRBJ2-3, is GAGVSQSPRYKVAKRGQDVALRCDPISGHVSLFWYQQALGQGPEFLTYFQNEAQLDKSGLPSDRFFAERPEGSVSTLKIQRTQQEDSAVYLCASSPMLDTQYFGPGTRLTVL.

CDR3 sequence: CASSVQGSIQPQHF. For the CDR3, the DNA is TGTGCCAGTAGCGTACAGGGTTCGATTCAGCCCCAGCATTTT. The chain couples TRBV19 to TRBJ1-5; tentative D call: TRBD1 (6 bases). This CDR3 is built from 14 residues. Trimming took 6 bases from V and 6 from J, leaving 15 bases between them. Per germline, CDR1 LNHDA and CDR2 SQIVND (reference sequence).